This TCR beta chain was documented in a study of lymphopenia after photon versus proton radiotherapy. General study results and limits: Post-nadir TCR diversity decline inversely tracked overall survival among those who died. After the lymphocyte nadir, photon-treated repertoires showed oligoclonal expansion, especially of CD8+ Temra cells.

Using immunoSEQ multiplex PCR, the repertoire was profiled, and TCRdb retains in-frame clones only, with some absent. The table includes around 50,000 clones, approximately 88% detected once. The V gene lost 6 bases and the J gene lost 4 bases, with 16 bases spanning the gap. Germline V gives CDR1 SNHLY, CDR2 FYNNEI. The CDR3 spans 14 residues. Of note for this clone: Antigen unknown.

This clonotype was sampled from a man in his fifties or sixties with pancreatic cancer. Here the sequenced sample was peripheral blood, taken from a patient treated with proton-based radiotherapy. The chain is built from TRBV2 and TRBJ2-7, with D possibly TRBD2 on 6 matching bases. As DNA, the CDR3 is TGTGCCAGCAGGGTTGGAGCGGGTGGATACGAGCAGTACTTC. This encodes CASRVGAGGYEQYF.